This T cell receptor beta chain was identified during a study of vaccination and CD4 T cells after COVID-19. Described treatment: roughly 11-day PBMC culture with coronavirus spike peptide pools or control peptides (ViraFEST assay). Regarding this clonotype: Its antigen is unknown.

Germline CDR1 is SGHTA and CDR2 is FQGNSA. V lost 3 bases and J 5 bases, leaving 14 bases between the germline ends. The CDR3 is made up of 14 amino acids. Cultured CD4+ T cell DNA underwent sequencing with the Oncomine TCR Beta short-read assay. TCRdb re-derived calls from the PCR reads in MiXCR, one entry per CDR3 protein. The data show 11,000 to 15,000 distinct CDR3 sequences, about 30% seen once. Study observations and caveats: Detection of a median around 86% of reactive clones in convalescent patients was confined to the period after vaccination.

This clonotype was obtained from a human donor who had recovered from COVID-19. This sequence joins TRBV7-2 and TRBJ2-7, with D perhaps TRBD1 or TRBD2 (6 bases each). The source material was CD4+ T cells from blood, cultured in vitro, sampled after SARS-CoV-2 vaccination. CDR3 in amino acids: CASSLYRDSNEQYV. CDR3 coding DNA: TGTGCCAGCAGCTTGTACAGGGACTCAAACGAGCAGTACGTC.